Below, 24 T cell receptor beta chains from the same sample are listed, as sequenced in a study of cytomegalovirus exposure and HLA in healthy donors. Method: immunoSEQ multiplex PCR; TCRdb's copy keeps in-frame clones and lacks some. Altogether around 80,000 clones are present, roughly 96% being singletons, with the ten largest covering approximately 1.3%. Sample: PBMCs. Receptors originate from a woman under 30 in good health and CMV-seronegative.

The chain carries TRBV6-1 and TRBJ2-7, with D maybe TRBD1 (5 bases). The CDR3 is 13 amino acids. Looked up from germline, CDR1 is MNHNS and CDR2 is SASEGT. Trimming pared 10 bases from V and 4 bases from J, leaving 17 bases between. The CDR3 DNA reads as TGTGCCACCCACCGGACAAATACTTACGAGCAGTACTTC. It specifies CATHRTNTYEQYF.

This chain joins TRBV7-9 and TRBJ1-2; tentative D call: TRBD1 (5 bases). The germline gives CDR1 SEHNR, CDR2 FQNEAQ (reference sequence). The CDR3 is 15 residues long. The V and J ends lost 1 base and 0 bases respectively, with 9 bases between them. The CDR3 region is CASSLDGGTNYGYTF. The DNA for the CDR3 is TGTGCCAGCAGCTTAGATGGGGGGACTAACTATGGCTACACCTTC. The complete variable domain, with remaining parts taken from reference TRBV7-9 and TRBJ1-2, reads DTGVSQNPRHKITKRGQNVTFRCDPISEHNRLYWYRQTLGQGPEFLTYFQNEAQLEKSRLLSDRFSAERPKGSFSTLEIQRTEQGDSAMYLCASSLDGGTNYGYTFGSGTRLTVV.

The gene calls are TRBV18 and TRBJ1-5; 8 bases are a match to TRBD1. V dropped 6 bases and J dropped 3; count of bases not matched to a gene: 7. The CDR3 length is 15 residues. Germline CDR1 is KGHSH and CDR2 is LQKENI. The CDR3 is CASSQGGQANQPQHF. CDR3 nucleotides: TGTGCCAGCTCCCAGGGGGGACAGGCCAATCAGCCCCAGCATTTT.

The rearrangement joins TRBV21-1 to TRBJ2-7; the D call of TRBD2 is as the table states it, not checked on the DNA. TRBV21-1 is reported as a pseudogene. This CDR3 spans 14 amino acids. In DNA form, the CDR3 reads TGTGCCAGCAGCACCCGGGAGGCAAGCTACGAGCAGTACTTC. This codes for CASSTREASYEQYF.

A single count supports this clone. The rearrangement links TRBV9 to TRBJ2-6; 10 nucleotides match TRBD1. The junction had 10 bases not matched to a gene; V was cut back by 7 bases and J by 0 bases. This CDR3 region has 18 residues. Germline V gene sequence: CDR1 SGDLS, CDR2 YYNGEE. The CDR3 bases are TGTGCCAGCCTTCACGGGACAGGGGAACCCTCTGGGGCCAACGTCCTGACTTTC. This translates into CASLHGTGEPSGANVLTF.

The CDR3 DNA is TGTGCCAGCAGTGACGAGGGAAGGAACACTGAAGCTTTCTTT. It encodes CASSDEGRNTEAFF. V usage is TRBV6-1 and J usage is TRBJ1-1, with D unresolved. CDR3 length: 14 amino acids. Trimming took off 3 bases at V and 1 base at J, with 9 bases between the two ends. Germline assignment: CDR1 MNHNS and CDR2 SASEGT.

The rearrangement links TRBV1 to TRBJ2-5; the table calls TRBD2, which could not be checked here. TRBV1 represents a pseudogene. The CDR3 has 14 amino acids. The CDR3 region is CTSSRGTSGETQYF. CDR3 coding DNA: TGCACCAGCAGCCGTGGGACTAGCGGGGAGACCCAGTACTTC.

The genes are TRBV6-6 and TRBJ2-7; the match to TRBD2 covers 12 bases. Germline CDR1 is MNHNY and CDR2 is SVGAGI (reference sequence). The trim removed 10 bases at V and 2 bases at J, leaving 9 bases unmatched. CDR3 length: 15 residues. The CDR3 is CATKPGLAGTYEQYF. DNA of the CDR3: TGTGCCACCAAACCAGGACTAGCGGGAACCTACGAGCAGTACTTC.

The chain carries TRBV7-9 and TRBJ2-5, with 7 positions matching TRBD1. V shed 4 bases and J 1 base; nucleotides not matched to a gene: 3. In germline, CDR1 is SEHNR, CDR2 FQNEAQ (reference sequence). The CDR3 sequence is 14 residues long. The CDR3 DNA sequence: TGTGCCAGCAGCTCGACAGGGATCCAAGAGACCCAGTACTTC. Its translation is CASSSTGIQETQYF. The full variable domain, its missing parts supplied by reference TRBV7-9 and TRBJ2-5, is DTGVSQNPRHKITKRGQNVTFRCDPISEHNRLYWYRQTLGQGPEFLTYFQNEAQLEKSRLLSDRFSAERPKGSFSTLEIQRTEQGDSAMYLCASSSTGIQETQYFGPGTRLLVL.

The chain employs TRBV5-1 and TRBJ1-2; the D is unclear. Looked up from germline, CDR1 is SGHRS and CDR2 is YFSETQ. The V end was cut by 5 bases, the J end by 1 base, with 6 bases between. The CDR3 totals 12 residues. CDR3: CASRTNNYGYTF. In nucleotides, the CDR3 is TGCGCCAGCAGAACAAATAACTATGGCTACACCTTC.

The chain is built from TRBV5-1 and TRBJ2-1; D perhaps matches TRBD1 (6 bases). Germline V CDR1 and CDR2: SGHRS, YFSETQ. CDR3 length: 16 residues. Trimming removed 0 bases from V and 4 bases from J, with 14 bases in between. The CDR3, as DNA: TGCGCCAGCAGCTTGGGGGGGCCAGGCGGATACAATGAGCAGTTCTTC. It is translated as CASSLGGPGGYNEQFF.

This clone was seen more than once but under ten times. This chain uses TRBV27 with TRBJ1-4; 8 bases agree with TRBD1. Germline CDR1 reads MNHEY; CDR2 reads SMNVEV (reference sequence). Trimming removed 5 bases from V and 8 bases from J; junction bases left unmatched: 13. This CDR3 comprises 16 residues. The CDR3 sequence is CASSVSDRVAWEKLFF. The CDR3 coding sequence is TGTGCCAGCAGTGTCTCGGACAGGGTCGCGTGGGAAAAACTGTTTTTT.

CDR3: CASSRDRGDEQYF. As DNA, the CDR3 is TGTGCCAGCAGCCGGGACAGGGGGGACGAGCAGTACTTC. The chain has TRBV28 and TRBJ2-7; 11 bases line up with TRBD1. V was pared by 6 bases and J by 5 bases, with 3 bases of the junction left unmatched. The CDR3 contains 13 residues. CDR1 is MDHEN and CDR2 is SYDVKM in the germline V gene.

The chain uses TRBV11-3 and TRBJ2-4; TRBD2 matches at 13 bases. J lost 8 bases, V lost 1 base, and 8 bases had no gene match. CDR3 size: 17 residues. Per germline, CDR1 SGHNT and CDR2 YENEEA. This chain's CDR3 is CASSLGLAGGAGDIQYF. The CDR3 nucleotides are TGTGCCAGCAGCTTAGGACTAGCGGGAGGCGCAGGGGACATTCAGTACTTC.

This clone came up once. This chain connects TRBV11-3 to TRBJ2-1; 13 bases line up with TRBD2. This CDR3 has 19 residues. Germline V lookup: CDR1 SGHNT, CDR2 YENEEA. Trimming cost V 5 bases and J 1 base; bases outside gene matches: 11. The DNA for the CDR3 is TGTGCCAGCAGCGGCCGTACTAGCGGGAGGGCCCTTTCCTACAATGAGCAGTTCTTC. This sequence encodes CASSGRTSGRALSYNEQFF.

The chain joins TRBV5-1 to TRBJ2-5; no reliable D call. Germline CDR1 SGHRS, CDR2 YFSETQ. Trimming removed 4 bases at V and 2 bases at J, with 9 bases between. The CDR3 spans 13 residues. CDR3 sequence (DNA): TGCGCCAGCAGCCCCACCCTACAAGAGACCCAGTACTTC. Its protein product is CASSPTLQETQYF.

V is TRBV7-2 and J is TRBJ1-5, with D maybe TRBD1 (6 bases). Looked up from germline, CDR1 is SGHTA and CDR2 is FQGNSA. The length of the CDR3 is 15 residues. Trimming took off 5 bases at V and 6 bases at J, with 17 bases between the two ends. Here the CDR3 reads CASSPRGLMAQPQHF. The CDR3 nucleotides are TGTGCCAGCAGCCCCAGGGGTTTAATGGCTCAGCCCCAGCATTTT.

The gene calls are TRBV23-1 and TRBJ2-1; TRBD2 agrees at 11 bases. TRBV23-1 is designated an ORF whose function remains uncertain. V lost 0 bases, J lost 5 bases, and 24 bases stayed unmatched. This CDR3 contains 23 residues. CDR3 sequence reads: CASSQSRAHDSPGLAEINNEQFF. The DNA for the CDR3 is TGCGCCAGCAGTCAATCACGTGCGCACGATTCCCCGGGACTAGCGGAAATTAACAATGAGCAGTTCTTC.

The chain combines TRBV7-9 with TRBJ1-1; a possible D gene is TRBD1 (5 bases). Looked up from germline, CDR1 is SEHNR and CDR2 is FQNEAQ (reference sequence). This CDR3 comprises 14 residues. Trimming took 11 bases from V and 0 from J, leaving 16 bases between them. CDR3 residues: CALGGTLMNTEAFF. The CDR3 region has the DNA TGTGCCCTCGGGGGAACCCTAATGAACACTGAAGCTTTCTTT.

The gene calls are TRBV6-1 and TRBJ1-5; 11 bases are a match to TRBD1. J gave up 4 bases and V 3 bases, and 5 bases lay outside the gene matches. This CDR3 comprises 16 residues. Germline V gives CDR1 MNHNS, CDR2 SASEGT. The CDR3 DNA reads as TGTGCCAGCAGTGAGCTCGGACAGGGGGCTAATCAGCCCCAGCATTTT. Translation: CASSELGQGANQPQHF.

The V call is TRBV5-1, the J call TRBJ2-2; TRBD2 is a possible D gene (7 bases). The germline V gene has CDR1 SGHRS and CDR2 YFSETQ. V lost 0 bases, J lost 5 bases, and 11 bases lay in between. The CDR3 runs 15 residues. The CDR3 coding sequence is TGCGCCAGCAGCTTGGCGGGGGGCAGGACCGGGGAGCTGTTTTTT. This translates into CASSLAGGRTGELFF. Full variable domain (remainder filled in from reference TRBV5-1 and TRBJ2-2): KAGVTQTPRYLIKTRGQQVTLSCSPISGHRSVSWYQQTPGQGLQFLFEYFSETQRNKGNFPGRFSGRQFSNSRSEMNVSTLELGDSALYLCASSLAGGRTGELFFGEGSRLTVL.

The rearrangement uses TRBV19 and TRBJ2-1; D may be TRBD2 (5 bases). This CDR3 comprises 15 residues. V was trimmed by 0 bases and J by 0 bases, leaving 6 bases between them. Germline V gene data show CDR1 as LNHDA and CDR2 as SQIVND (reference sequence). CDR3 amino acids: CASSIEGSSYNEQFF. DNA of the CDR3: TGTGCCAGTAGTATAGAGGGGAGCTCCTACAATGAGCAGTTCTTC.

Here the CDR3 DNA reads TGTGCCAGCAGCACCCCTAGCGGACGCACAGATACGCAGTATTTT. Translation: CASSTPSGRTDTQYF. The genes are TRBV11-2 and TRBJ2-3, with TRBD2 matching 7 bases. The CDR3 totals 15 residues. Germline lookup yields CDR1 SGHAT and CDR2 FQNNGV. V lost 5 bases and J lost 1; bases outside the gene matches: 6.

The chain combines TRBV7-2 with TRBJ1-4, with TRBD1 matching 9 bases. V lost 5 bases, J lost 8 bases, and 6 bases stayed unmatched. The CDR3 runs to 14 residues. Germline CDR1 reads SGHTA; CDR2 reads FQGNSA. In nucleotides, the CDR3 is TGTGCCAGCAGCCCCGACAGGGGGAGCGAAAAACTGTTTTTT. It yields the protein CASSPDRGSEKLFF.